This entry describes one TCR beta chain. The sample originates from a study of blood T cells in healthy people across ages. Primers used in a second PCR of about 7 to 12 cycles were a sample-barcoded 5' primer and a J-beta primer mix. From the 5' RACE reads, TCRdb called clonotypes with MiXCR, one entry per CDR3 protein. The sample holds about 1.6 million distinct CDR3 sequences, about 32% seen once. The V and J ends lost 0 bases and 4 bases respectively, with 19 bases between them. Looked up from germline, CDR1 is LGHDT and CDR2 is YNNKEL (reference sequence). CDR3 length: 18 amino acids. Specimen: blood. This sequence was found in a woman aged 25 to 45 in good health. The chain carries TRBV3-1 and TRBJ2-1; the D gene is possibly TRBD2 (5 bases). The CDR3 loop reads CASSQDLGKPTLYNEQFF. CDR3 nucleotides: TGTGCCAGCAGCCAAGATCTCGGGAAGCCGACGTTGTACAATGAGCAGTTCTTC.